Shown below are 14 T cell receptor beta chains from a single sample sequenced in a study of cytomegalovirus exposure and HLA in healthy donors. The PCR contained 60 Vbeta and 13 Jbeta primers. Clones were sequenced by immunoSEQ multiplex PCR, and TCRdb holds only the in-frame ones, with some missing. The top ten clones hold around 2.7% of a sample with some 70,000 clones, 55% to 80% of them seen once. Sequencing input: PBMCs. These receptors were collected from a woman between 45 and 65 years old in good health and CMV-seronegative.

This clone was detected once. The CDR3 DNA follows: TGTGCCAGCAGTGGGGGACAGGCTAACAATCAGCCCCAGCATTTT. Translated: CASSGGQANNQPQHF. The chain recombines TRBV2 with TRBJ1-5; 8 nucleotides match TRBD1. CDR1 and CDR2 from the germline V gene are SNHLY and FYNNEI. This CDR3 comprises 15 residues. V shed 4 bases and J 3 bases; nucleotides not matched to a gene: 5.

J is TRBJ1-5 and V is TRBV4-1; 10 bases match TRBD1. Trimming took 4 bases from V and 4 from J; bases not matched to a gene: 4. The CDR3 totals 15 residues. The germline V gene has CDR1 MGHRA and CDR2 YSYEKL. The CDR3, as DNA: TGCGCCAGCAGCCGACAGGGGGCCGGTAATCAGCCCCAGCATTTT. Amino acid sequence: CASSRQGAGNQPQHF.

The chain employs TRBV11-3 and TRBJ2-7; D is uncertain. The V end lost 2 bases, the J end lost 1 base, and 9 bases lay between the germline ends. Per the germline V gene, CDR1 is SGHNT and CDR2 is YENEEA. The CDR3 is 14 amino acids. The CDR3 nucleotides are TGTGCCAGCAGCTTAAATGGAGTTTCCTACGAGCAGTACTTC. Its translation is CASSLNGVSYEQYF.

The rearrangement links TRBV19 to TRBJ1-1; possible D gene TRBD1, 6 bases. V dropped 6 bases and J dropped 4 bases, with 21 bases sitting between them. The germline V gene encodes CDR1 LNHDA and CDR2 SQIVND (reference sequence). The CDR3 consists of 16 residues. The CDR3 bases are TGTGCCAGTAGCAAAGGAACAGGGCAGAGTAGCACTGAAGCTTTCTTT. It codes for CASSKGTGQSSTEAFF. Together with reference TRBV19 and TRBJ1-1, the CDR3 gives the full variable domain: DGGITQSPKYLFRKEGQNVTLSCEQNLNHDAMYWYRQDPGQGLRLIYYSQIVNDFQKGDIAEGYSVSREKKESFPLTVTSAQKNPTAFYLCASSKGTGQSSTEAFFGQGTRLTVV.

This clone came up a few times. This chain uses TRBV5-1 with TRBJ1-1; tentatively, D is TRBD1 (5 bases). The CDR3 runs 15 residues. Germline CDR1 is SGHRS and CDR2 is YFSETQ. The ends were cut back, 0 bases at V and 3 bases at J, with 12 bases in the middle. In nucleotides, the CDR3 is TGCGCCAGCAGCTTGGGGGGGAGCGGGGACACTGAAGCTTTCTTT. Its protein is CASSLGGSGDTEAFF. Looking up the rest from reference TRBV5-1 and TRBJ1-1 gives the full variable domain: KAGVTQTPRYLIKTRGQQVTLSCSPISGHRSVSWYQQTPGQGLQFLFEYFSETQRNKGNFPGRFSGRQFSNSRSEMNVSTLELGDSALYLCASSLGGSGDTEAFFGQGTRLTVV.

This clone has just a few counts. The chain is built from TRBV15 and TRBJ2-1; 10 bases align to TRBD2. The CDR3 spans 17 residues. Trimming took 3 bases from V and 4 from J; bases not matched to a gene: 9. Germline V gene data show CDR1 as LNHNV and CDR2 as YYDKDF (reference sequence). The CDR3 DNA reads as TGTGCCACCAGCAGGCGGACTAGCGGTCAGCTGTACAATGAGCAGTTCTTC. This gives the protein CATSRRTSGQLYNEQFF.

This clone occurred a few times. The chain recombines TRBV5-4 with TRBJ1-2, with a possible D match to TRBD1 (6 bases). Germline lookup yields CDR1 SGHNT and CDR2 YYREEE (reference sequence). Trimming removed 7 bases from V and 4 bases from J, with 11 bases in between. The CDR3 is 12 amino acids. The CDR3 DNA is TGTGCCAGCGGGTCAGGGGCCTATGGCTACACCTTC. Translating it yields CASGSGAYGYTF.

V and J are TRBV10-3 and TRBJ2-5; D might be TRBD1 (6 bases). The DNA matches TRBJ2-7 better at its end, which makes the J call doubtful. The CDR3 is 14 amino acids. Looked up from germline, CDR1 is ENHRY and CDR2 is SYGVKD. The CDR3 protein is CAIGRQVSSYEQYF. The CDR3 DNA reads as TGTGCCATTGGGAGACAGGTTAGCTCCTACGAGCAGTACTTC.

The rearrangement joins TRBV9 to TRBJ2-2, with a weak D call TRBD2 (6 bases). The germline CDR1 and CDR2 sequences are SGDLS and YYNGEE. The CDR3 extends over 15 amino acids. Trimming left V 6 bases short and J 7 bases short, with 19 bases between. CDR3 region: CASTPAGLPFGELFF. Written as DNA, the CDR3 is TGTGCCAGCACCCCGGCGGGACTCCCTTTCGGGGAGCTGTTTTTT.

This clone turned up a few times. This sequence joins TRBV6-5 and TRBJ2-2; possible D gene TRBD1, 5 bases. Between the trimmed V and J ends, which lost 5 bases and 1 base, there was a span of 11 bases. The CDR3 runs 15 residues. The V gene's germline CDR1 is MNHEY and CDR2 SVGAGI. CDR3: CASSRNRWNTGELFF. The DNA of the CDR3 is TGTGCCAGCAGTCGGAACAGGTGGAACACCGGGGAGCTGTTTTTT.

The CDR3 loop is CASSVPGTGKEKLFF. The CDR3 DNA reads as TGTGCCAGCAGCGTCCCGGGGACAGGGAAAGAAAAACTGTTTTTT. The chain is built from TRBV9 and TRBJ1-4, with 9 bases aligning to TRBD1. The CDR3 loop spans 15 amino acids. Germline trimming cut 2 bases from V and 8 bases from J; bases unmatched to any gene: 7. Germline CDR1 and CDR2: SGDLS and YYNGEE.

J is TRBJ2-5 and V is TRBV5-1, with D maybe TRBD2 (6 bases). CDR3 length: 13 amino acids. CDR1 SGHRS and CDR2 YFSETQ come from the germline V gene. Trimming shortened V by 5 bases and J by 5 bases, and 13 bases separated the two germline ends. CDR3 DNA sequence: TGCGCCAGCAGTCGGAGGGTGGAGGAGACCCAGTACTTC. It codes for CASSRRVEETQYF.

V usage is TRBV5-6 and J usage is TRBJ2-7; D unresolved. This CDR3 comprises 13 residues. Germline V gene sequence: CDR1 SGHDT, CDR2 YYEEEE. V shed 4 bases and J shed 0 bases, with 8 bases lying between them. CDR3 sequence: CASSLWPSYEQYF. The CDR3 coding sequence is TGTGCCAGCAGCCTGTGGCCCTCCTACGAGCAGTACTTC.

The table lists this clone with a few counts. V usage is TRBV29-1 and J usage is TRBJ2-7, with TRBD1 identical over 8 bases. CDR1 is SQVTM, CDR2 ANQGSEA, per germline. This CDR3 contains 14 residues. Germline trimming cut 1 base from V and 3 bases from J; bases unmatched to any gene: 5. The CDR3 loop is CSVEGPGQGYEQYF. In DNA form, the CDR3 reads TGCAGCGTTGAAGGACCAGGACAGGGCTACGAGCAGTACTTC.